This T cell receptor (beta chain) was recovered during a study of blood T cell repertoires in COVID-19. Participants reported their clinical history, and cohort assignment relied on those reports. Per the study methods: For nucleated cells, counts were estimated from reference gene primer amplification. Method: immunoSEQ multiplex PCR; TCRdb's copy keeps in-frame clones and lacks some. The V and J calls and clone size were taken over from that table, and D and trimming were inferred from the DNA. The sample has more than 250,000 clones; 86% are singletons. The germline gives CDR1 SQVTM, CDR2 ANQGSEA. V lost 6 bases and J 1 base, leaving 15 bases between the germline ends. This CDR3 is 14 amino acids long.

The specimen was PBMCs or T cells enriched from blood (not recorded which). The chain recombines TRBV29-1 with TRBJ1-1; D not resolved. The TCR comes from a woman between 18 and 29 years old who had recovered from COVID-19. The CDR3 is CSVATPLGNTEAFF. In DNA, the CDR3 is TGCAGCGTCGCCACTCCCCTCGGGAACACTGAAGCTTTCTTT.